Here is one T cell receptor beta chain with its context. No cognate antigen has been identified for it. One base away there is no much larger clone; base qualities are not given. This sample is drawn from a study of cytomegalovirus exposure and HLA in healthy donors (dated by TCRdb to the late 2010s). The study in broad terms: In an earlier analysis of roughly 590 of the donors, approximately 260 Gb of sequence data and just under 120 million unique TCR beta sequences from about 190 million T cells were reported. About 300 gigabases of sequencing data and some 85 million unique TCR sequences were included in an early release covering 550 to 800 HLA-typed donors. Among the roughly 380 genotyped donors, approximately 81% belonged to the genetic ancestry cluster associated with self-reported Caucasian donors. The study aimed to test whether signatures of past pathogen exposure could be identified by cataloging public T cell receptors. The study used immunosequencing to profile the T cell repertoires of approximately 650 subjects and linked those repertoires to cytomegalovirus serostatus. A separate validation cohort of 100 to 150 different subjects was used in addition to the 666-subject first cohort. To predict cytomegalovirus infection status, the study combined high-throughput TCR immunosequencing, statistical association of individual TCRs with disease status, and machine learning. A later analysis re-examined previously published TCR beta repertoires from about 670 donors and added high-resolution HLA genotyping to investigate patterns of TCR occurrence. In the later analysis, no new phenotypic data were used to find candidate immune exposures; instead, reliance was placed on TCR beta sequences and their occurrence across donors. An earlier analysis of 587 of the donors used high-throughput TCR beta sequencing to judge whether each TCR beta V gene segment behaved as functional or pseudogenic. Alongside the repertoire data, information on donor age, sex, ethnicity and CMV serostatus was compiled. Genome-wide SNP genotypes for about 60% of the roughly 700 donors were used in a later genetic analysis, which treated that subset as a discovery cohort. Every repertoire in the discovery cohort had been generated on one and the same sequencing platform. HLA typing covered class I and class II loci at four-digit resolution. Typing coverage differed by locus: A, B, C, DRB1 and DQB1 were typed in roughly 620-630 donors, DQA1 in 522, DPA1 in 600 to 610, and DPB1 in just under 480. Because of strong linkage in the cohort, roughly five DR-DQ haplotypes were treated as single units for association and clustering. Among about 370 genotyped donors of the cohort, an average of approximately 220,000 unique TCR beta nucleotide sequences was sequenced per donor, of which approximately 19% were non-productive. Broad study findings and their caveats: An earlier analysis of around 540 of the donors showed that most TCR beta V segments appeared in productive rearrangements either about 90% or about 30% of the time, which broadly matched IMGT annotations. A cluster of highly shared sequence variants was judged likely to represent a technical artifact of the sequencing pipeline. According to a later analysis, TCR association rates differed among HLA loci, with DRB1 alleles showing the most associated TCRs and HLA-C alleles showing the fewest. Cytomegalovirus status was reported to be diagnosed by the classifier with high specificity and sensitivity in both the original and validation cohorts. According to a later analysis, parvovirus B19, influenza, CMV and Epstein-Barr virus appeared linked to several top co-occurrence clusters. Most TCR sequences were observed very rarely across donors, whereas some public TCRs were present in many individuals. According to the authors, the approach could potentially be generalized to other disease states and immunological phenotypes. Strong co-occurrence of HLA alleles, especially DR and DQ, made assigning TCR associations to individual alleles difficult. Three of the identified cytomegalovirus-associated TCR beta chains were confirmed in vitro to be specific for cytomegalovirus antigens. Roughly uniform sequencing depth across donors was assumed in presence/absence analyses, although this assumption may not hold. Because some donors lacked HLA typing at each locus, the association tests relied only on the typed subset. Immune exposure information for the cohort was limited to CMV serostatus. The study listed 150 to 200 TCR beta chains as associated with cytomegalovirus. Because the 87-base-pair reads could not distinguish some IMGT-functional V segments, including TRBV6-2 and TRBV6-3, those segments were excluded. In a later analysis, around 17,000 TCR beta sequences were associated with specific HLA alleles at a false discovery rate of 0.05. Only TCR beta chains were sequenced in this cohort, and the absence of alpha or paired-chain data limited detectable features. The earlier analysis of approximately 560 of the donors excluded some 15 rarely observed V segments, including chromosome 9 orphons, because counts were too low. In a later genetic analysis, a missense DCLRE1C variant was associated with V-gene and J-gene trimming of TCR beta chains, and the association was replicated in an independent cohort. Correlated functional status among segregating V segments might be attributable to linkage disequilibrium, but an unknown experimental factor could not be ruled out. Compared with the approximately 710-donor mean, donors in an Asian-associated ancestry cluster had fewer N-insertions in productive TCRs, according to a later genetic analysis. In a later analysis, HLA-associated TCR beta chains were found to be more clonally expanded and to have lower generation probabilities than equally common non-associated chains. Most CMV-associated TCR beta chains appeared to be HLA-restricted in a later analysis, and the HLA associations seemed to be driven largely by CMV exposure. A further reported finding was that TCR beta sequences accurately predicted the HLA-A and HLA-B alleles for most subjects in the first cohort.

In total, fewer than 750 healthy bone marrow donors made up the cohort. Cohort members were all nominally healthy when sampled, although unrecorded immune exposures were likely present. The donor was CMV seronegative and belonged to the group of roughly 330 seronegative cohort members. A peripheral blood sample was collected from each donor, and TCR beta sequencing was performed on peripheral blood mononuclear cells. The Qiagen DNeasy Blood Extraction Kit was used to extract genomic DNA from the blood cell samples. Library generation was performed with the immunoSEQ multiplex PCR assay. For the multiplex PCR, a mixture combining 60 forward primers for TCR Vbeta segments and 13 reverse primers for TCR Jbeta segments was used. The CDR3 region of rearranged TCR beta genes was amplified from genomic DNA by a multiplex PCR assay. The amplified TCR beta libraries were sequenced on the Illumina HiSeq System as 87-base-pair reads. From the authors' description of their analysis: A later analysis counted approximately 84 million unique TCR beta chains across the 666 repertoires, and 9.5 million to 11 million of these chains were shared by at least two donors. To remove PCR and sequencing errors, raw reads were error-corrected and collapsed into unique sequences using a nearest-neighbor algorithm that merged closely related sequences. To assign V, D and J gene segments, CDR3 sequences were aligned to IMGT reference sequences. For a sequence to be retained, a match of at least six nucleotides to both a V gene segment and a J gene segment was required. Rearrangements were classified as productive when the CDR3 lacked stop codons and remained in frame with V and J, and all other rearrangements were classified as non-productive. CDR3 was defined according to IMGT convention as the region running from the second conserved V-encoded cysteine to the conserved J-encoded phenylalanine. The earlier analysis of approximately 590 of the donors excluded any sequence lacking an unambiguous match to a single V gene segment. An earlier analysis of a few hundred of the donors called V segments functional above 56.7% productive rearrangements and segregating when the between-donor standard deviation exceeded 5%. To diagnose cytomegalovirus status from the catalog of TCR beta chain sequences, a statistical classification framework was built. In a later analysis, V and J genes were assigned by comparing TCR nucleotide sequences against IMGT/GENE-DB human TR gene sequences. In a later analysis, CDR3 sequences and most-parsimonious VDJ recombination scenarios were assigned using the TCRdist pipeline. A later analysis defined each TCR beta chain by its CDR3 amino acid sequence plus V-gene family, and excluded reads lacking a unique V-gene family. To address suspected cross-contamination and a sequencing artifact, a later analysis removed around 600 highly shared, low-generation-probability nucleotide sequences. In a later analysis, a clonal expansion index was calculated for each public chain from normalized within-repertoire ranks of inferred template counts. In a later analysis, generation probabilities were computed using a VDJ recombination model fitted to out-of-frame rearrangements, and the results were checked against IGoR. Hypergeometric tests were used in a later analysis to score TCR-TCR, TCR-HLA and TCR-CMV co-occurrence, with a repertoire-size bias correction applied to the TCR pairs. To estimate false discovery rates, a later analysis permuted the HLA or CMV assignments 20 times. In a later analysis, co-occurring TCRs were grouped using DBSCAN, with TCRdist sequence similarity added in when clustering inside HLA-allele-positive subsets. Repertoires with fewer than 30,000 or more than 120,000 public chains were left out of co-occurrence clustering, as were a few repertoires with anomalous nucleotide sharing. What TCRdb holds here is the immuneACCESS table cut down to in-frame rearrangements. Part of the clones is not present; checked against another copy, under half of the missing clones reflect an unresolved V gene, and the others are unexplained. Clone size and the V and J calls come from that table; the DNA yielded D and trimming. This sample is represented by roughly 160,000 clones; 84% of them were singletons. 0.35% to 0.4% of the sample goes to the ten largest clones.

Reading from cysteine to phenylalanine, the CDR3 counts 14 amino acids. The CDR3 DNA has 42 bases and is translated from base 1. V is reduced by 11 bases and J by 1 base, leaving a spacing of 17 bases between them. The germline V gene encodes CDR1 LNHDA and CDR2 SQIVND (reference sequence). The sample consisted of PBMCs. The V and J genes are TRBV19 and TRBJ2-5; the D gene is possibly TRBD2, with 6 bases matching. This clonotype was sampled from a boy between 2 and 10 years old in good health and CMV-seronegative. The encoded CDR3 is CASRDSVFQETQYF. The DNA sequence reads TGTGCCTCGCGGGACTCAGTCTTCCAAGAGACCCAGTACTTC. With all but the CDR3 taken from the reference TRBV19 and TRBJ2-5 genes, the full variable domain is: DGGITQSPKYLFRKEGQNVTLSCEQNLNHDAMYWYRQDPGQGLRLIYYSQIVNDFQKGDIAEGYSVSREKKESFPLTVTSAQKNPTAFYLCASRDSVFQETQYFGPGTRLLVL.